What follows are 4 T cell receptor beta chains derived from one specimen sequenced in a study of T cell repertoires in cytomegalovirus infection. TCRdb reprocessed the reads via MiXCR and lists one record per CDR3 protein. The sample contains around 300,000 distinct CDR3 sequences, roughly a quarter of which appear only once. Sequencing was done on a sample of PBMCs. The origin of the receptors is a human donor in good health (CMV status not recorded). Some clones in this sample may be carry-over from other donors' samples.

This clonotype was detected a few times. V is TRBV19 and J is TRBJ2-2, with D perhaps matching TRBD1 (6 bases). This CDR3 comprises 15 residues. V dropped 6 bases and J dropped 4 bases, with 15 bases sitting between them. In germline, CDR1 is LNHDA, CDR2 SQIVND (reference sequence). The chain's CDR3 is CASSSVGGSTGELFF. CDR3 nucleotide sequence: TGTGCCAGTAGCTCCGTAGGGGGTAGCACCGGGGAGCTGTTTTTT. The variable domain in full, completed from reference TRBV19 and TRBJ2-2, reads DGGITQSPKYLFRKEGQNVTLSCEQNLNHDAMYWYRQDPGQGLRLIYYSQIVNDFQKGDIAEGYSVSREKKESFPLTVTSAQKNPTAFYLCASSSVGGSTGELFFGEGSRLTVL.

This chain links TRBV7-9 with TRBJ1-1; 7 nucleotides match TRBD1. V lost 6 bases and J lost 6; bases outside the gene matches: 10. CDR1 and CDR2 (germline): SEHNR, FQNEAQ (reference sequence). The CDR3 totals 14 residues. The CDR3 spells CASRPQGEASEAFF. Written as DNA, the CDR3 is TGTGCCAGCAGACCCCAGGGGGAGGCTTCTGAAGCTTTCTTT.

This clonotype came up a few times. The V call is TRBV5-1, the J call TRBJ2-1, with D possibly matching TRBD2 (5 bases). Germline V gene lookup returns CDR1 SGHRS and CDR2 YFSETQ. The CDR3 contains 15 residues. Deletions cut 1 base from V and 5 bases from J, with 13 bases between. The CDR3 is CASSLRGAAHNEQFF. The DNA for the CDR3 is TGCGCCAGCAGCTTGCGGGGAGCTGCCCACAATGAGCAGTTCTTC.

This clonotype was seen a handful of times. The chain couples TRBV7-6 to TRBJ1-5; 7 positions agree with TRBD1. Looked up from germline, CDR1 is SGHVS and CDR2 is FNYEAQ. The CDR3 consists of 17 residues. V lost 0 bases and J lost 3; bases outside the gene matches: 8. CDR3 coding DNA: TGTGCCAGCAGCTTAGCCCCCAGGGGGGGACTCAATCAGCCCCAGCATTTT. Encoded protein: CASSLAPRGGLNQPQHF.